A selection of T cell receptor beta chains follows, all from one sample in a study of cytomegalovirus exposure and HLA in healthy donors. Produced via immunoSEQ multiplex PCR; TCRdb's table is partial and in-frame only. This table has some 140,000 clones, 85% to 90% appearing once. Sequenced: PBMCs. The source is a man aged 18 to 30 in good health and CMV-seronegative. Each CDR3 is given with its conserved first and last residue. Fields, in order: J gene, D gene, clone size, V gene, CDR3 DNA, CDR3 protein. D genes are given only for firm matches. A clone size is listed for some rows: how often the clone was seen (once, few, many), or a class if it is expanded.

j_call: TRBJ1-2; d_call: TRBD1; clone_size: NA; v_call: TRBV10-3; cdr3_nt: TGTGCCATCAGTGAGGACAGGGGGAGAGGCTACACCTTC; cdr3_aa: CAISEDRGRGYTF
j_call: TRBJ2-7; d_call: NA; clone_size: few; v_call: TRBV6-1; cdr3_nt: TGTGCCAGCAGTGAATACTACGAGCAGTACTTC; cdr3_aa: CASSEYYEQYF
j_call: TRBJ1-1; d_call: NA; clone_size: NA; v_call: TRBV18; cdr3_nt: TGTGCCAGCTCACCCCAGGGCCAACGGGAGCTTTTCTTT; cdr3_aa: CASSPQGQRELFF
j_call: TRBJ2-7; d_call: NA; clone_size: once; v_call: TRBV28; cdr3_nt: TGTGCCAGCAGTTCGGCGGTCTACGAGCAGTACTTC; cdr3_aa: CASSSAVYEQYF
j_call: TRBJ1-4; d_call: NA; clone_size: NA; v_call: TRBV4-3; cdr3_nt: TGCGCCAGCAGCCATGACTTCTCAGAAGAAAAACTGTTTTTT; cdr3_aa: CASSHDFSEEKLFF
j_call: TRBJ2-3; d_call: TRBD2; clone_size: few; v_call: TRBV6-1; cdr3_nt: TGTGCCAGCACTGGGACTAGCGGGGGGGCAGATACGCAGTATTTT; cdr3_aa: CASTGTSGGADTQYF
j_call: TRBJ2-3; d_call: NA; clone_size: NA; v_call: TRBV18; cdr3_nt: TGTGCCAGCTCACCCCGGTCTAGCGAAAGGGATACGCAGTATTTT; cdr3_aa: CASSPRSSERDTQYF
j_call: TRBJ2-2; d_call: TRBD1; clone_size: NA; v_call: TRBV2; cdr3_nt: TGTGCCAGCAGTAAAACAGGGGTATACGGGGAGCTGTTTTTT; cdr3_aa: CASSKTGVYGELFF
j_call: TRBJ2-1; d_call: NA; clone_size: NA; v_call: TRBV5-6; cdr3_nt: TGTGCCAGCAGCTTTAACAACCACAATGAGCAGTTCTTC; cdr3_aa: CASSFNNHNEQFF
j_call: TRBJ2-1; d_call: NA; clone_size: NA; v_call: TRBV15; cdr3_nt: TGTGCCACCAGCCCGGAGCGTTCCGAGCAGTTCTTC; cdr3_aa: CATSPERSEQFF
j_call: TRBJ2-7; d_call: TRBD2; clone_size: NA; v_call: TRBV12-5; cdr3_nt: TGTGCTAGTGGTTTAACAACCGGGCGGGGGGAGCAGTACTTC; cdr3_aa: CASGLTTGRGEQYF
j_call: TRBJ2-6; d_call: TRBD1; clone_size: NA; v_call: TRBV2; cdr3_nt: TGTGCCAGCAGCTCCGGGACAGGGGGCCCCTCAAGCTCTGGGGCCAACGTCCTGACTTTC; cdr3_aa: CASSSGTGGPSSSGANVLTF
j_call: TRBJ2-1; d_call: NA; clone_size: NA; v_call: TRBV28; cdr3_nt: TGTGCCACCATCAGGAACTTAAACAGAAATGAGCAGTTCTTC; cdr3_aa: CATIRNLNRNEQFF
j_call: TRBJ1-5; d_call: TRBD1; clone_size: NA; v_call: TRBV11-2; cdr3_nt: TGTGCCAGCAGTTCTGACAGGGGGCAGCCCCAGCATTTT; cdr3_aa: CASSSDRGQPQHF
j_call: TRBJ1-4; d_call: TRBD1; clone_size: NA; v_call: TRBV5-5; cdr3_nt: TGTGCCAGCCGACAGGGTCCAACTAATGAAAAACTGTTTTTT; cdr3_aa: CASRQGPTNEKLFF
j_call: TRBJ2-7; d_call: NA; clone_size: NA; v_call: TRBV29-1; cdr3_nt: TGCAGCGTTTCGGTATCGGCAGGACTCTCCTACGAGCAGTACTTC; cdr3_aa: CSVSVSAGLSYEQYF
j_call: TRBJ1-3; d_call: NA; clone_size: NA; v_call: TRBV5-4; cdr3_nt: TGTGCCAGCAGCTCGGGAGCCGGGAACACCATATATTTT; cdr3_aa: CASSSGAGNTIYF
j_call: TRBJ2-1; d_call: TRBD2; clone_size: NA; v_call: TRBV13; cdr3_nt: TGTGCCAGCAGCTCCGGGACTAGCGGGGAGCAGTTCTTC; cdr3_aa: CASSSGTSGEQFF
j_call: TRBJ2-1; d_call: TRBD2; clone_size: NA; v_call: TRBV13; cdr3_nt: TGTGCCAGCAGCCCCCGACTAGCGGGAGGGACTAATGAGCAGTTCTTC; cdr3_aa: CASSPRLAGGTNEQFF
j_call: TRBJ2-7; d_call: TRBD2; clone_size: once; v_call: TRBV5-6; cdr3_nt: TGTGCCAGCAGCTACCCGGGAGGGGGATACGAGCAGTACTTC; cdr3_aa: CASSYPGGGYEQYF
j_call: TRBJ2-7; d_call: TRBD1; clone_size: NA; v_call: TRBV27; cdr3_nt: TGTGCCAGCGGGAAAGCGGGACAGGGGAAGTACGAGCAGTACTTC; cdr3_aa: CASGKAGQGKYEQYF
j_call: TRBJ1-1; d_call: NA; clone_size: NA; v_call: TRBV10-3; cdr3_nt: TGTGCCATCAGCAGGGATGGGAACACTGAAGCTTTCTTT; cdr3_aa: CAISRDGNTEAFF
j_call: TRBJ2-7; d_call: TRBD1; clone_size: NA; v_call: TRBV5-8; cdr3_nt: TGTGCCAGCAGACCAGGGGGCGGCCCCTACGAGCAGTACTTC; cdr3_aa: CASRPGGGPYEQYF
j_call: TRBJ2-7; d_call: NA; clone_size: NA; v_call: TRBV27; cdr3_nt: TGTGCCAGCAGTTTCTCTGGTCCGAGATCCTACGAGCAGTACTTC; cdr3_aa: CASSFSGPRSYEQYF
j_call: TRBJ2-7; d_call: NA; clone_size: NA; v_call: TRBV7-9; cdr3_nt: TGTGCCAGCAGCTCCGCCTTGGACACGATCTACGAGCAGTACTTC; cdr3_aa: CASSSALDTIYEQYF
j_call: TRBJ2-1; d_call: NA; clone_size: NA; v_call: TRBV2; cdr3_nt: TGTGCCAGCACGGCCGACTCGGCTGAGCAGTTCTTC; cdr3_aa: CASTADSAEQFF
j_call: TRBJ1-1; d_call: NA; clone_size: NA; v_call: TRBV28; cdr3_nt: TGTGCCAGCAGTGTACTTGGACAGTCCGACACTGAAGCTTTCTTT; cdr3_aa: CASSVLGQSDTEAFF
j_call: TRBJ2-7; d_call: TRBD2; clone_size: few; v_call: TRBV4-1; cdr3_nt: TGCGCCAGCAGCCAAAGTTTGTCGGGAGGCGCCCAATCCTACGAGCAGTACTTC; cdr3_aa: CASSQSLSGGAQSYEQYF
j_call: TRBJ2-1; d_call: TRBD2; clone_size: once; v_call: TRBV4-1; cdr3_nt: TGCGCCAGCAGCCTCCTAGCGGGGGGGGGTCAAGCAGAGCAGTTCTTC; cdr3_aa: CASSLLAGGGQAEQFF